This record looks at one T cell receptor beta chain sequence and its context. The source of the sample is a study of blood T cell repertoires in COVID-19. The wider study: The analysed material was cDNA or gDNA that came from T cells, B-cell-depleted T cells, or PBMCs.

CDR1 and CDR2 (germline): SNHLY, FYNNEI. V lost 4 bases and J lost 1; bases outside the gene matches: 3. The CDR3 is 14 residues long. In the authors' workflow: Reference gene primer amplification gave estimated nucleated cell counts. Measured with immunoSEQ multiplex PCR; TCRdb has only the in-frame clones, and not every one. V, J and clone size are those of that table, while D and trimming were read from the DNA. The profile shows around 400,000 clones, roughly 89% of them singletons. The chain couples TRBV2 to TRBJ1-2; 7 positions agree with TRBD1. The clonotype was recovered from a young woman who had recovered from COVID-19. The sequenced sample consisted of PBMCs or T cells enriched from blood (not recorded which). The CDR3 loop is CASSVSGGNYGYTF. CDR3 nucleotide sequence: TGTGCCAGCAGTGTTTCAGGGGGTAACTATGGCTACACCTTC.